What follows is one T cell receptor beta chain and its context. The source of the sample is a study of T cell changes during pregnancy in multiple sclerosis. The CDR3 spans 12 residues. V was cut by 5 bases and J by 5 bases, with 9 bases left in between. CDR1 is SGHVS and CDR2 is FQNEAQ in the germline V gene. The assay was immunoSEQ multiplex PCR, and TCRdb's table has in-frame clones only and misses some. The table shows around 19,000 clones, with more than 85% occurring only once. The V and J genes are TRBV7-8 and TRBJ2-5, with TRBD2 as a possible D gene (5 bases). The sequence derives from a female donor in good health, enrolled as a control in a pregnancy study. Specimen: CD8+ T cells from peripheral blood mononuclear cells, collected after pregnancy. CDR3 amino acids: CASSERGETQYF. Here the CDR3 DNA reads TGTGCCAGCAGCGAGAGAGGGGAGACCCAGTACTTC.